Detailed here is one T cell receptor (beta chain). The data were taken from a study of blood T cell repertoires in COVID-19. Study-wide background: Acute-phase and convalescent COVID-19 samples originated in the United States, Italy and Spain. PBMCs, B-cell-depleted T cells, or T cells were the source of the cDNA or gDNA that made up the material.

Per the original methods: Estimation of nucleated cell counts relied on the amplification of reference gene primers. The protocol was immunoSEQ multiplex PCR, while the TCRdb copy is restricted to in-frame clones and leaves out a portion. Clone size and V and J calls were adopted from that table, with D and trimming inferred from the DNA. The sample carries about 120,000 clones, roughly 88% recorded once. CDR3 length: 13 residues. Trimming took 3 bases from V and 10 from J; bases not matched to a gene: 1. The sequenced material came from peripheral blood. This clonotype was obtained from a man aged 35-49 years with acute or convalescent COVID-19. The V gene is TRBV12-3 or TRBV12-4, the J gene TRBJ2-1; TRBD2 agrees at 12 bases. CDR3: CASSFGLAGEQFF. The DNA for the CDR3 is TGTGCCAGCAGTTTTGGACTAGCGGGGGAGCAGTTCTTC.